The 19 T cell receptor beta chains below were found in one sample sequenced in a study of OX40 agonist ivuxolimab in advanced cancers. Only in-frame clones appear in the TCRdb table, and some are missing; sequencing was by immunoSEQ multiplex PCR. The repertoire includes roughly 70,000 clones, over 75% of them detected once, and about 0.49% sits in the top ten. Sequenced material: CD4+ or CD8+ T cells sorted from blood, taken in a trial of the OX40 agonist ivuxolimab. Receptor source: an adult with an advanced solid tumor such as melanoma, head and neck, liver or kidney cancer.

CDR3 DNA: TGTGCCAGCAGTCAACAGACAGGAATGAACACTGAAGCTTTCTTT. This codes for CASSQQTGMNTEAFF. The chain employs TRBV28 and TRBJ1-1; TRBD1 might be the D (6 bases). The V end lost 5 bases, the J end lost 0 bases, and 13 bases lay between the germline ends. This CDR3 contains 15 residues. Germline V gene sequence: CDR1 MDHEN, CDR2 SYDVKM. Full variable domain (remainder filled in from reference TRBV28 and TRBJ1-1): DVKVTQSSRYLVKRTGEKVFLECVQDMDHENMFWYRQDPGLGLRLIYFSYDVKMKEKGDIPEGYSVSREKKERFSLILESASTNQTSMYLCASSQQTGMNTEAFFGQGTRLTVV.

The chain is built from TRBV11-3 and TRBJ2-7; TRBD1 aligns across 9 bases. Germline V gives CDR1 SGHNT, CDR2 YENEEA. This CDR3 contains 13 residues. After removal of 7 bases from V and 4 bases from J, the junction contained 5 bases not matched to a gene. CDR3 sequence reads: CASTGQGRYEQYF. CDR3 bases: TGTGCCAGCACGGGACAGGGTCGGTACGAGCAGTACTTC.

The CDR3 sequence is CASSVRQGGEKLFF. In nucleotides, the CDR3 is TGCGCCAGCAGTGTCAGACAGGGAGGAGAAAAACTGTTTTTT. The chain has TRBV10-2 and TRBJ1-4, with 7 bases aligning to TRBD1. Per germline, CDR1 WSHSY and CDR2 SAAADI. V trimming: 4 bases; J trimming: 8 bases; junction bases outside the gene matches: 7. The CDR3 runs 14 residues.

This chain's CDR3 is CASARRQGVSPLHF. CDR3 DNA sequence: TGTGCCAGCGCTCGACGGCAGGGGGTTTCACCCCTCCACTTT. The chain carries TRBV6-6 and TRBJ1-6; 7 bases are shared with TRBD1. CDR1 is MNHNY, CDR2 SVGAGI, per germline (reference sequence). The CDR3 spans 14 residues. With 8 bases clipped from V and 9 bases from J, the junction kept 10 bases outside the gene matches.

Regarding this clone: Other DNA sequences from this sample encode an identical CDR3 as well. The rearrangement links TRBV28 to TRBJ1-1; tentatively, D is TRBD1 (5 bases). With 6 bases removed from V and 1 base from J, the gap between germline ends came to 9 bases. CDR3 size: 13 residues. Germline CDR1 MDHEN, CDR2 SYDVKM. CDR3 protein: CASSSGQNTEAFF. In DNA form, the CDR3 reads TGTGCCAGCAGCTCCGGACAGAACACTGAAGCTTTCTTT.

The chain has TRBV12-5 and TRBJ2-5; D remains unclear. V lost 0 bases and J lost 4, with 12 bases in between. This CDR3 contains 15 residues. Per the germline V gene, CDR1 is LGHNT and CDR2 is FRNRAP. CDR3 DNA: TGTGCTAGTGGTTTGGTACGTGGGAAAGGAGAGACCCAGTACTTC. Protein sequence: CASGLVRGKGETQYF.

The CDR3: CPRGGDTGELFF. The CDR3 coding sequence is TGTCCTCGCGGGGGGGACACCGGGGAGCTGTTTTTT. This chain connects TRBV21-1 to TRBJ2-2; the table's D call, TRBD2, has no DNA check behind it. TRBV21-1 is described as a pseudogene. This CDR3 has 12 residues.

The CDR3 DNA is TGTGCCAGCAGTGAAGCGCCAGGGGGCATACGTGGCTACACCTTC. This sequence encodes CASSEAPGGIRGYTF. The J gene is TRBJ1-2, the V gene TRBV6-1, with 8 bases identical to TRBD1. Germline lookup yields CDR1 MNHNS and CDR2 SASEGT. Trimming took 0 bases from V and 7 from J; bases not matched to a gene: 7. The CDR3 sequence is 15 residues long.

The chain is built from TRBV2 and TRBJ2-5; 9 nucleotides line up with TRBD2. J lost 3 bases, V lost 4 bases, and 12 bases had no gene match. Looked up from germline, CDR1 is SNHLY and CDR2 is FYNNEI. CDR3 length equals 17 residues. CDR3 coding DNA: TGTGCCAGCAGTGCCCTAGCGGGGACTTCCAATGAAGAGACCCAGTACTTC. Its translation is CASSALAGTSNEETQYF.

The chain is built from TRBV11-2 and TRBJ1-6; D unclear. Trimming removed 5 bases from V and 0 bases from J, with 11 bases in between. The CDR3 covers 16 residues. The germline V gene has CDR1 SGHAT and CDR2 FQNNGV. The CDR3 loop reads CASSPDVSSYNSPLHF. The CDR3 region has the DNA TGTGCCAGCAGCCCAGACGTGAGCTCCTATAATTCACCCCTCCACTTT.

The chain uses TRBV6-1 and TRBJ2-7, with D hard to call. Between the trimmed V and J ends, which lost 8 bases and 0 bases, there was a span of 14 bases. The CDR3 sequence is 14 residues long. Germline assignment: CDR1 MNHNS and CDR2 SASEGT. The CDR3 region has the DNA TGTGCCAGCCTAAATCGGCAGTCCTCCTACGAGCAGTACTTC. This sequence encodes CASLNRQSSYEQYF.

This clone has only one observation. The chain has TRBV7-2 and TRBJ1-2; a weak D match, TRBD1 (6 bases). CDR1 is SGHTA and CDR2 is FQGNSA in the germline V gene. The CDR3 has 15 amino acids. V was cut by 1 base and J by 0 bases, with 9 bases left in between. The CDR3 loop reads CASSLDGQTNYGYTF. CDR3 coding DNA: TGTGCCAGCAGCTTAGACGGACAGACTAACTATGGCTACACCTTC.

CDR3 sequence (DNA): TGTGCCAGCAGCCGGGGCGGCGAGCAGTACTTC. Translating gives CASSRGGEQYF. The chain couples TRBV11-2 to TRBJ2-7; D is possibly TRBD1 or TRBD2 (5 bases each). Trimming cost V 5 bases and J 6 bases, with 8 bases left between them. CDR3 length: 11 amino acids. The germline V gene has CDR1 SGHAT and CDR2 FQNNGV.

The CDR3 here is CAVRDRGGPGELFF. CDR3 nucleotide sequence: TGTGCCGTCCGAGACAGGGGAGGCCCCGGGGAGCTGTTTTTT. The V gene is TRBV6-1, the J gene TRBJ2-2; 8 bases are a match to TRBD1. The CDR3 extends over 14 amino acids. CDR1 and CDR2 from the germline V gene are MNHNS and SASEGT. V dropped 11 bases and J dropped 6; count of bases not matched to a gene: 11.

This clone showed up just a few times. The rearrangement links TRBV2 to TRBJ1-6; no clear D gene. This CDR3 has 13 amino acids. V was cut by 7 bases and J by 7 bases, with 11 bases left in between. Germline V gene data show CDR1 as SNHLY and CDR2 as FYNNEI. The CDR3 DNA is TGTGCCAGCAAACGCGGGGAAAATTCACCCCTCCACTTT. This sequence encodes CASKRGENSPLHF.

This clone was picked up one time. The V gene is TRBV11-3, the J gene TRBJ1-2; a possible D gene is TRBD1 (6 bases). Germline CDR1 is SGHNT and CDR2 is YENEEA. The CDR3 loop spans 12 amino acids. The V gene lost 5 bases and the J gene lost 5 bases, with 9 bases spanning the gap. The DNA for the CDR3 is TGTGCCAGCAGCCCCGGACAGTATGGCTACACCTTC. Residues: CASSPGQYGYTF.

The chain employs TRBV20-1 and TRBJ2-1; D gene ambiguous. V was cut by 3 bases and J by 8 bases, with 8 bases left in between. There are 11 residues in the CDR3. Germline V gives CDR1 DFQATT, CDR2 SNEGSKA (reference sequence). CDR3 bases: TGCAGTGCTAGGGCGGTCGATGAGCAGTTCTTC. It encodes CSARAVDEQFF.

This chain links TRBV5-1 with TRBJ1-4; D uncertain. Trimming cost V 0 bases and J 7 bases, with 10 bases left between them. Germline-derived CDR1 and CDR2 are SGHRS and YFSETQ. The CDR3 totals 14 residues. CDR3 protein: CASSLDSYTEKLFF. In DNA, the CDR3 is TGCGCCAGCAGCTTGGACAGCTACACTGAAAAACTGTTTTTT.

This rearrangement joins TRBV25-1 to TRBJ2-3, with a weak D call TRBD2 (5 bases). Trimming removed 3 bases at V and 0 bases at J, with 13 bases between. The CDR3 length is 16 residues. The V gene's germline CDR1 is MGHDK and CDR2 SYGVNS. CDR3 bases: TGTGCCAGCAGTGAGGGTCTAGCAGCTAGCACAGATACGCAGTATTTT. It translates to CASSEGLAASTDTQYF.